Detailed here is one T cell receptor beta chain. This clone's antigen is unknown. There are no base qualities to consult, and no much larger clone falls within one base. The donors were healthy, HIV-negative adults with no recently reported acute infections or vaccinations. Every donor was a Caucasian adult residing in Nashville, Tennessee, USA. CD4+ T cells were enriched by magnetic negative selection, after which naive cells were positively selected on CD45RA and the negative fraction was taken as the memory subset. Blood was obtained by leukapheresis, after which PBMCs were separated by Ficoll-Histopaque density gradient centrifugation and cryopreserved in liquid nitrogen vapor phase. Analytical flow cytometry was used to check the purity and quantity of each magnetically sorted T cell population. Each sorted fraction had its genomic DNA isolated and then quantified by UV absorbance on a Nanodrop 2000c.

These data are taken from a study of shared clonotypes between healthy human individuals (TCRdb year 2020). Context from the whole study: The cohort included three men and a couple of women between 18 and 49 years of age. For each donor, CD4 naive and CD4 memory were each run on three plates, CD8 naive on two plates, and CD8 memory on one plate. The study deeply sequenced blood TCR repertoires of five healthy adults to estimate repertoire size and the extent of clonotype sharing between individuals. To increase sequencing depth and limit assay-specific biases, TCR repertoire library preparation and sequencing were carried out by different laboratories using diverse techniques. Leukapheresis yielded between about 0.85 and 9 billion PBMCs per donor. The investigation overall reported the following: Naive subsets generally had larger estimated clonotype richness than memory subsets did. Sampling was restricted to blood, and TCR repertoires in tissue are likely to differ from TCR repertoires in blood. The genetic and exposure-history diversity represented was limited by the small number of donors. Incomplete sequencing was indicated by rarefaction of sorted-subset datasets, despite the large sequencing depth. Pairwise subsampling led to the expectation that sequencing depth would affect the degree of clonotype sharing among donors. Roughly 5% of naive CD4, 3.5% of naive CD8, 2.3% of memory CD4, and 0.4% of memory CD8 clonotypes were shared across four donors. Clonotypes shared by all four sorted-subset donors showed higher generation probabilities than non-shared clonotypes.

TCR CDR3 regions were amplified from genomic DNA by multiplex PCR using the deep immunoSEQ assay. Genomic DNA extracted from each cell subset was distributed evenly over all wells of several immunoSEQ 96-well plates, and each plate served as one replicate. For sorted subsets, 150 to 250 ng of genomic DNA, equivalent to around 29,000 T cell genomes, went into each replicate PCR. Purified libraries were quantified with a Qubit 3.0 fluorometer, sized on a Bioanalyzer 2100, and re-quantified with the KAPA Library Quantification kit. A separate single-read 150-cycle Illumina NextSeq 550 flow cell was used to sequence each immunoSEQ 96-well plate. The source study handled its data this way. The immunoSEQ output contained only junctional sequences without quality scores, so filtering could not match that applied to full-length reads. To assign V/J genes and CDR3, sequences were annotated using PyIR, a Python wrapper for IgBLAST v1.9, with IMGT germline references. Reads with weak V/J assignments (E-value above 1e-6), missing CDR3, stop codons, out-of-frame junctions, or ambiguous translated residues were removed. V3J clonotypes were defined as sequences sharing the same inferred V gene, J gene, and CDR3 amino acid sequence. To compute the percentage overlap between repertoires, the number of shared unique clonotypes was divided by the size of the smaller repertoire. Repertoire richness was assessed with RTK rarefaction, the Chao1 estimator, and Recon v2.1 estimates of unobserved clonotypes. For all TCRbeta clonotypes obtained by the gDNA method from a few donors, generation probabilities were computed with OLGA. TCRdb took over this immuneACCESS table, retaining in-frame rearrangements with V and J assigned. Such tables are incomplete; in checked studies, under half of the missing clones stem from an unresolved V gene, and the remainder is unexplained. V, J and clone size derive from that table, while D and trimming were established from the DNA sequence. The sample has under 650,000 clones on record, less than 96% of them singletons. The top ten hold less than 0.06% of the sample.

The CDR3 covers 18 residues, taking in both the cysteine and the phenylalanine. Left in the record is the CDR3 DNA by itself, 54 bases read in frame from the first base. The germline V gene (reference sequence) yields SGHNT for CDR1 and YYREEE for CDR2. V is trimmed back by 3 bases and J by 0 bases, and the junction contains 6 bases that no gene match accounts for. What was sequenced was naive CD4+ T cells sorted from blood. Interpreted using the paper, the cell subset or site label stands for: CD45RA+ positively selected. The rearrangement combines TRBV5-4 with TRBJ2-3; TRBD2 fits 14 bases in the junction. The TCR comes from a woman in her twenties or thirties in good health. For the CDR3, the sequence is CASSSRLAGGPSTDTQYF. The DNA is TGTGCCAGCAGCTCGCGACTAGCGGGAGGGCCGAGCACAGATACGCAGTATTTT.